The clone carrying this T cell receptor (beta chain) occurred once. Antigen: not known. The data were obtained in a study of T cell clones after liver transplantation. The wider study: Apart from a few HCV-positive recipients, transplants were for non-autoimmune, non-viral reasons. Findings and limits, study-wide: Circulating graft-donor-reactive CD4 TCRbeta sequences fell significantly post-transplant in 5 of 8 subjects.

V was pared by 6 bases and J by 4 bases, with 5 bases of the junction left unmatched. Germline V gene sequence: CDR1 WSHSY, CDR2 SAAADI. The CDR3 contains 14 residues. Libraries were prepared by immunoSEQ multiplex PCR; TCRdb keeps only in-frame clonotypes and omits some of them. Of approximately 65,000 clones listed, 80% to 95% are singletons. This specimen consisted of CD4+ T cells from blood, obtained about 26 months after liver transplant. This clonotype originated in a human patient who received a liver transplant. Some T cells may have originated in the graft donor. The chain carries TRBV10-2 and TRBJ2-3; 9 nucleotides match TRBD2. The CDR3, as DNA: TGCGCCAGCAGAGACAGCGGGAGGTCAGATACGCAGTATTTT. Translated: CASRDSGRSDTQYF.